The 27 T cell receptor beta chains given below trace back to one sample, sequenced in a study of shared clonotypes between healthy human individuals. Generated by immunoSEQ multiplex PCR, the TCRdb table keeps only in-frame clones and is missing some. The repertoire consists of about 520,000 clones, with approximately 95% occurring once and the leading ten covering under 0.065%. The sample consisted of naive CD4+ T cells sorted from blood. This sample's subset: CD45RA+ positively selected. The receptors stem from a woman in her 30s in good health.

J is TRBJ2-7 and V is TRBV2; D ambiguous. Germline V gives CDR1 SNHLY, CDR2 FYNNEI. Trimming cost V 8 bases and J 0 bases, with 17 bases left between them. The CDR3 loop spans 15 amino acids. DNA of the CDR3: TGTGCCAGCCCCCCCTTGCCAGTTCGCTCCTACGAGCAGTACTTC. This sequence encodes CASPPLPVRSYEQYF.

This chain connects TRBV11-2 to TRBJ2-3, with 8 bases matching TRBD2. The CDR3 extends over 17 amino acids. V shed 6 bases, J shed 3 bases, and the junction held 14 bases outside the gene matches. Germline values: CDR1 SGHAT, CDR2 FQNNGV. DNA for the CDR3: TGTGCCAGCAGGACCCCACGGGAGGGAATTGGAACAGATACGCAGTATTTT. Its translation: CASRTPREGIGTDTQYF. Complete variable domain (other parts from reference TRBV11-2 and TRBJ2-3): EAGVAQSPRYKIIEKRQSVAFWCNPISGHATLYWYQQILGQGPKLLIQFQNNGVVDDSQLPKDRFSAERLKGVDSTLKIQPAKLEDSAVYLCASRTPREGIGTDTQYFGPGTRLTVL.

The gene calls are TRBV19 and TRBJ2-1, with a possible D match to TRBD1 (5 bases). The germline V gene has CDR1 LNHDA and CDR2 SQIVND (reference sequence). V dropped 3 bases and J dropped 6 bases, with 12 bases sitting between them. The CDR3 consists of 14 residues. Here the CDR3 reads CASSIGRVGNEQFF. For the CDR3, the DNA is TGTGCCAGTAGTATTGGCAGGGTAGGCAATGAGCAGTTCTTC.

The rearrangement links TRBV7-5 to TRBJ1-3; the tabulated D call, TRBD1, remains unverified against the DNA. TRBV7-5 is given as a pseudogene. There are 17 residues in the CDR3. Here the CDR3 reads CVRSLVASGQGRHTIYF. The CDR3 DNA reads as TGTGTCAGAAGCTTAGTAGCATCGGGACAGGGACGGCACACCATATATTTT.

The V call is TRBV18, the J call TRBJ1-5, with a possible D match to TRBD1 (5 bases). Per the germline V gene, CDR1 is KGHSH and CDR2 is LQKENI. The CDR3 is 15 amino acids. V lost 1 base to trimming and J lost 3 bases, with 10 bases between them. The CDR3 DNA is TGTGCCAGCTCACCACTTGACAGTTCCAATCAGCCCCAGCATTTT. Encoded protein: CASSPLDSSNQPQHF.

The chain recombines TRBV27 with TRBJ2-1; 9 bases are shared with TRBD2. The V and J ends lost 2 bases and 0 bases, in that order; junction bases with no gene match: 5. In germline, CDR1 is MNHEY, CDR2 SMNVEV (reference sequence). The CDR3 sequence is 17 residues long. CDR3 region: CASSLLAGTPSYNEQFF. Written as DNA, the CDR3 is TGTGCCAGCAGTTTACTAGCGGGAACACCCTCCTACAATGAGCAGTTCTTC.

The chain combines TRBV27 with TRBJ1-3; unclear D gene. The CDR3 consists of 14 residues. From germline, CDR1 is MNHEY and CDR2 SMNVEV (reference sequence). V lost 5 bases, J lost 4 bases, and 12 bases lay in between. The CDR3 DNA reads as TGTGCCAGCAGTGAGACGGGAGCAGGAAACACCATATATTTT. Protein product: CASSETGAGNTIYF.

CDR3 protein: CASSLAGVVGELFF. For the CDR3, the DNA is TGTGCCAGCAGCTTAGCGGGAGTGGTCGGGGAGCTGTTTTTT. The gene calls are TRBV13 and TRBJ2-2, with D maybe TRBD2 (6 bases). Trimming left V 1 base short and J 7 bases short, with 10 bases between. The CDR3 covers 14 residues. Per germline, CDR1 PRHDT and CDR2 FYEKMQ (reference sequence).

V and J are TRBV11-2 and TRBJ1-3; D remains ambiguous. This CDR3 contains 19 residues. Germline V gives CDR1 SGHAT, CDR2 FQNNGV. Trimming left V 1 base short and J 0 bases short, with 19 bases between. CDR3 DNA sequence: TGTGCCAGCAGCTTAGGGTACGCGCCACTTCCTCCCTCTGGAAACACCATATATTTT. Its protein product is CASSLGYAPLPPSGNTIYF.

The chain joins TRBV27 to TRBJ1-3, with D possibly being TRBD1 (5 bases). Germline V gene sequence: CDR1 MNHEY, CDR2 SMNVEV (reference sequence). There are 15 residues in the CDR3. The ends were cut back, 6 bases at V and 0 bases at J, with 12 bases in the middle. This CDR3 is CASRQAAFSGNTIYF. In nucleotides, the CDR3 is TGTGCCAGCAGACAGGCGGCGTTCTCTGGAAACACCATATATTTT.

The chain employs TRBV28 and TRBJ2-5; 9 bases map to TRBD2. This CDR3 has 16 amino acids. Germline V lookup: CDR1 MDHEN, CDR2 SYDVKM. Trimming took 4 bases from V and 1 from J; bases not matched to a gene: 7. CDR3 sequence: CASSSGLAGVQETQYF. DNA of the CDR3: TGTGCCAGCAGTTCCGGGTTAGCGGGGGTCCAAGAGACCCAGTACTTC.

The V gene is TRBV5-1, the J gene TRBJ2-5; D perhaps matches TRBD2 (5 bases). The V end was cut by 0 bases, the J end by 5 bases, with 14 bases between. Germline CDR1 reads SGHRS; CDR2 reads YFSETQ. CDR3 length: 15 residues. The CDR3 DNA follows: TGCGCCAGCAGCTTGGAAGCGGCCCCCAGGGAGACCCAGTACTTC. Its protein product is CASSLEAAPRETQYF.

V is TRBV19 and J is TRBJ1-1; D remains ambiguous. Germline V CDR1 and CDR2: LNHDA, SQIVND (reference sequence). Between the trimmed V and J ends, which lost 3 bases and 6 bases, there was a span of 14 bases. This CDR3 region has 14 residues. The CDR3 DNA follows: TGTGCCAGTAGTATTGGGATGTGGAAACCTGAAGCTTTCTTT. This translates into CASSIGMWKPEAFF.

This sequence joins TRBV28 and TRBJ1-5, with D perhaps matching TRBD1 (5 bases). Germline CDR1 MDHEN, CDR2 SYDVKM. The length of the CDR3 is 15 residues. Trimming cost V 3 bases and J 0 bases, with 9 bases left between them. The CDR3 reads CASSFGAASNQPQHF. In DNA, the CDR3 is TGTGCCAGCAGTTTTGGGGCAGCTAGCAATCAGCCCCAGCATTTT. Full variable domain (rest looked up from reference TRBV28 and TRBJ1-5): DVKVTQSSRYLVKRTGEKVFLECVQDMDHENMFWYRQDPGLGLRLIYFSYDVKMKEKGDIPEGYSVSREKKERFSLILESASTNQTSMYLCASSFGAASNQPQHFGDGTRLSIL.

V usage is TRBV29-1 and J usage is TRBJ2-3, with a possible D match to TRBD1 (5 bases). The V end lost 7 bases, the J end lost 5 bases, and 19 bases lay between the germline ends. The germline gives CDR1 SQVTM, CDR2 ANQGSEA. The CDR3 is 14 residues long. As DNA, the CDR3 is TGCAGCGCCACGGTTCAGGGTGGTATAGATACGCAGTATTTT. Its protein is CSATVQGGIDTQYF.

The chain has TRBV5-1 and TRBJ2-3, with D uncertain. CDR3 size: 14 residues. Trimming cost V 4 bases and J 4 bases, with 13 bases left between them. Germline V CDR1 and CDR2: SGHRS, YFSETQ. The CDR3 sequence: CASSPGTFPDTQYF. The CDR3 DNA reads as TGCGCCAGCAGCCCCGGTACTTTTCCAGATACGCAGTATTTT.

This chain uses TRBV28 with TRBJ1-5; D perhaps matches TRBD1 (5 bases). Germline values: CDR1 MDHEN, CDR2 SYDVKM. V was cut by 7 bases and J by 3 bases, with 19 bases left in between. The CDR3 sequence is 16 residues long. CDR3 DNA sequence: TGTGCCAGCATTTCCCGGCAGGGTAGGGCCAATCAGCCCCAGCATTTT. As protein: CASISRQGRANQPQHF.

V is TRBV28 and J is TRBJ1-1, with 7 positions matching TRBD1. V lost 3 bases to trimming and J lost 0 bases; unmatched junction nucleotides: 4. The length of the CDR3 is 15 residues. Germline V gene data show CDR1 as MDHEN and CDR2 as SYDVKM. CDR3 residues: CASSLGGTVNTEAFF. CDR3 bases: TGTGCCAGCAGTTTGGGGGGGACAGTGAACACTGAAGCTTTCTTT.

This clone was seen just once. The V call is TRBV11-1, the J call TRBJ2-5; the match to TRBD1 covers 8 bases. Germline V CDR1 and CDR2: SGHAT, FQDESV (reference sequence). This CDR3 spans 15 amino acids. The V gene end was trimmed by 5 bases and the J gene end by 5 bases; junction bases not matched to a gene: 10. The CDR3 DNA follows: TGTGCCAGCAGCCTACTCCCGGGACAGGTGGAGACCCAGTACTTC. Encoded protein: CASSLLPGQVETQYF.

The genes are TRBV10-3 and TRBJ2-2, with 8 nucleotides matching TRBD2. CDR3 length: 15 amino acids. Germline trimming cut 8 bases from V and 7 bases from J; bases unmatched to any gene: 12. CDR1 and CDR2 from the germline V gene are ENHRY and SYGVKD. The CDR3 sequence is CAIRSSGSGGGELFF. Here the CDR3 DNA reads TGTGCCATCCGGTCGAGCGGGAGTGGTGGCGGGGAGCTGTTTTTT.

This rearrangement joins TRBV5-1 to TRBJ2-7; D tentatively fits TRBD1 or TRBD2 (5 bases each). Trimming cost V 4 bases and J 5 bases, with 19 bases left between them. This CDR3 is built from 15 residues. Germline V gives CDR1 SGHRS, CDR2 YFSETQ. The CDR3 sequence is CASSVDGTSHDEQYF. The DNA of the CDR3 is TGCGCCAGCAGCGTGGACGGGACGTCCCATGACGAGCAGTACTTC.

The rearrangement joins TRBV28 to TRBJ2-7, with TRBD2 matching 7 bases. The CDR3 length is 15 residues. The junction had 11 bases not matched to a gene; V was cut back by 6 bases and J by 3 bases. Germline assignment: CDR1 MDHEN and CDR2 SYDVKM. CDR3 DNA sequence: TGTGCCAGCAGCCCAGCGGGACCCAGCGTCTACGAGCAGTACTTC. Protein product: CASSPAGPSVYEQYF.

The J gene is TRBJ2-1, the V gene TRBV11-2, with 8 bases identical to TRBD2. The V gene's germline CDR1 is SGHAT and CDR2 FQNNGV. The CDR3 contains 14 residues. The V and J ends lost 5 bases and 6 bases, in that order; junction bases with no gene match: 6. CDR3 sequence: CASSPAGVGNEQFF. DNA of the CDR3: TGTGCCAGCAGCCCAGCGGGAGTCGGCAATGAGCAGTTCTTC.

This clone appeared a single time. The chain links TRBV9 to TRBJ2-3; 8 nucleotides match TRBD1. V trimming: 0 bases; J trimming: 2 bases; junction bases outside the gene matches: 5. CDR1 SGDLS and CDR2 YYNGEE come from the germline V gene. The CDR3 consists of 16 residues. The CDR3 sequence is CASSVEQGGSTDTQYF. CDR3 bases: TGTGCCAGCAGCGTAGAACAGGGGGGATCCACAGATACGCAGTATTTT.

The chain is built from TRBV7-9 and TRBJ2-7; 12 bases line up with TRBD2. CDR3 length: 15 residues. Losses at the gene ends were 6 bases for V and 4 bases for J; bases not matched to a gene: 7. Germline V lookup: CDR1 SEHNR, CDR2 FQNEAQ (reference sequence). CDR3 amino acids: CASSRGLAGTYEQYF. In DNA form, the CDR3 reads TGTGCCAGCAGTCGCGGACTAGCGGGAACGTACGAGCAGTACTTC.

This clone has just one count. The V call is TRBV5-1, the J call TRBJ2-3; the D is unclear. The CDR3 runs to 14 residues. Germline V gene sequence: CDR1 SGHRS, CDR2 YFSETQ. Trimming pared 0 bases from V and 1 base from J, leaving 6 bases between. This CDR3 reads CASSLEGRTDTQYF. The CDR3 DNA follows: TGCGCCAGCAGCTTGGAGGGCCGCACAGATACGCAGTATTTT.

V usage is TRBV4-2 and J usage is TRBJ2-5; 7 positions agree with TRBD1. Germline V gene sequence: CDR1 LGHNA, CDR2 YNFKEQ. Trimming at V came to 0 bases and at J to 6 bases, leaving 10 bases not matched to a gene. This CDR3 has 16 residues. The CDR3 reads CASSQEISGGGKTQYF. In DNA, the CDR3 is TGTGCCAGCAGCCAAGAAATCTCAGGGGGTGGTAAGACCCAGTACTTC.